This T cell receptor beta chain was sequenced in a study of PD-L1 blockade in urothelial cancer. Study-wide context: Patients had received 0 to 3 prior chemotherapy regimens. Findings and caveats of the study: By 3 weeks, tumor-associated blood clones had expanded more in durable-benefit patients.

Time point noted: peripheral blood 6 weeks after treatment start. Pretreatment and on-treatment samples were taken, numbering 1 to 8 per patient. Profiling relied on immunoSEQ multiplex PCR, and the TCRdb table lists in-frame clones only, not all of them. The data contain about 91,000 clones, around four fifths of them singletons. In this sample, this clone turned up many times. The antigen is undetermined. The sequenced sample was PBMCs, obtained around atezolizumab (anti-PD-L1) treatment. The clonotype was recovered from a man aged 65-85 years with urothelial cancer.

The CDR3 bases are TGTGCCAGCAGCCCCACTAGCGGGGCCTACGAGCAGTACTTC. Amino acids: CASSPTSGAYEQYF. J is TRBJ2-7 and V is TRBV7-2; 10 positions agree with TRBD2. The CDR3 has 14 amino acids. Per the germline V gene, CDR1 is SGHTA and CDR2 is FQGNSA. Trimming cost V 5 bases and J 2 bases; bases outside gene matches: 3.